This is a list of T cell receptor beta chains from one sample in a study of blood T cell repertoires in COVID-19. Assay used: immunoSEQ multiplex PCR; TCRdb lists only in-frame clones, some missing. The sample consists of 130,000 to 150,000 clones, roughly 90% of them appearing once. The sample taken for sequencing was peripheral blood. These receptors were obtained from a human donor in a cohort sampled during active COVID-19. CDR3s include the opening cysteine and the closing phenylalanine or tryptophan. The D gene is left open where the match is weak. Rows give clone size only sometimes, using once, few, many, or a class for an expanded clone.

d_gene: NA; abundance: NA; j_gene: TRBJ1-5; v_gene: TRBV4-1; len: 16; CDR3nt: TGCGCCAGCAGCCGGAAGGGGTCCGATAGCAATCAGCCCCAGCATTTT; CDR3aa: CASSRKGSDSNQPQHF
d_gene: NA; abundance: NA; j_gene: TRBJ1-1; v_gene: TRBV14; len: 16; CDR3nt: TGTGCCAGCAGCCAAGATCCCGGCCGGGTGTACACTGAAGCTTTCTTT; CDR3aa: CASSQDPGRVYTEAFF
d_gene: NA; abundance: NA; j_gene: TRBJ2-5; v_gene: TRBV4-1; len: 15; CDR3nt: TGCGCCAGCAGCCAAGTCCAGGGGACCGGAGAGACCCAGTACTTC; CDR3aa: CASSQVQGTGETQYF
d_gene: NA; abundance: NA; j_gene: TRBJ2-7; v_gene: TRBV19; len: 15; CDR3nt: TGTGCCAGTAGTATTTTACAGCCGTCCTCCTACGAGCAGTACTTC; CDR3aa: CASSILQPSSYEQYF
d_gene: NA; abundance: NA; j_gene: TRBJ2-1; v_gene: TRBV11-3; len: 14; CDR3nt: TGTGCCAGCAGCTTAGGGACAGATTACAATGAGCAGTTCTTC; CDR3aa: CASSLGTDYNEQFF
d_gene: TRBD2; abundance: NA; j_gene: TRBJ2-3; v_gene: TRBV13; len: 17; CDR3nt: TGTGCCAGCAGCTCCCGGACTAGCGGGGGGGCTTTATATACGCAGTATTTT; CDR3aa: CASSSRTSGGALYTQYF
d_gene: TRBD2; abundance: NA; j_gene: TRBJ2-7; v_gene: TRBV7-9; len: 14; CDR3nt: TGTGCCAGCAGTAAACTAGCGGCCTCCTACGAGCAGTACTTC; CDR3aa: CASSKLAASYEQYF
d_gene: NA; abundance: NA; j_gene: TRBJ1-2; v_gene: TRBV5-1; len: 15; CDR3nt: TGCGCCAGCAGCTTCCAGCGGGAATCCGTCTATGGCTACACCTTC; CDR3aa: CASSFQRESVYGYTF
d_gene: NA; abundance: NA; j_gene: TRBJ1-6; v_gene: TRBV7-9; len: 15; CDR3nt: TGTGCCAGCAGCTTCAGCCACAGCTATAATTCACCCCTCCACTTT; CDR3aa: CASSFSHSYNSPLHF
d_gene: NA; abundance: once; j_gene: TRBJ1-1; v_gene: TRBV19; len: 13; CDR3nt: TGTGCCAGTAGTTCTCTGTCAGGCACTGAAGCTTTCTTT; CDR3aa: CASSSLSGTEAFF
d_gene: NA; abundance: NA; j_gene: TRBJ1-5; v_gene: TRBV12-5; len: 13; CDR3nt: TGTGCTAGTGGTTTGGGGACAGATCAGCCCCAGCATTTT; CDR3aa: CASGLGTDQPQHF
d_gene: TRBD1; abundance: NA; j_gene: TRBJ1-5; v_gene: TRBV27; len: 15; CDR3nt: TGTGCCAGCAGTCTGCGGACAGGGACAAATCAGCCCCAGCATTTT; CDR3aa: CASSLRTGTNQPQHF
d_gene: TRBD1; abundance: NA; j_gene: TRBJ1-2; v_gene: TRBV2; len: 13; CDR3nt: TGTGCCAGCAGTGGACAGGGGACTCATGGCTACACCTTC; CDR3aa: CASSGQGTHGYTF
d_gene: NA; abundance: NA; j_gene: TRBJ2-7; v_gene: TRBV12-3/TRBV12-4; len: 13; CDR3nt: TGTGCCAGCAGTCTTCAGACTACCTACGAGCAGTACTTC; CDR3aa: CASSLQTTYEQYF
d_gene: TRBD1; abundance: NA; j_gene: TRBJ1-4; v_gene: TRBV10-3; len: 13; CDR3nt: TGTGCCACTAGAGTTGGGGACAGTGAAAAACTGTTTTTT; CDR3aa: CATRVGDSEKLFF
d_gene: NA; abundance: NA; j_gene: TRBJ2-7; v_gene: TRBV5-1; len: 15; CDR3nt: TGCGCCAGCAGCTTGGATCATCCCCGAACCGGGGAGCAGTACTTC; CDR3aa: CASSLDHPRTGEQYF
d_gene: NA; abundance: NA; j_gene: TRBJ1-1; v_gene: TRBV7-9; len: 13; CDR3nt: TGTGCCAGCAGCCCCCAGGGTAACACTGAAGCTTTCTTT; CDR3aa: CASSPQGNTEAFF
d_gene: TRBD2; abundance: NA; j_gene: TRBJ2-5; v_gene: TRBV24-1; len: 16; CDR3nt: TGTGCCACCAGTGATCCTAGCGGGGGGACCCAAGAGACCCAGTACTTC; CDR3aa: CATSDPSGGTQETQYF
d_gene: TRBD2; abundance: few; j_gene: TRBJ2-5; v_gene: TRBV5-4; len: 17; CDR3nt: TGTGCCAGCAGCGGTACCGGGACTAGCGCCGATGGGGAGACCCAGTACTTC; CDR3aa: CASSGTGTSADGETQYF
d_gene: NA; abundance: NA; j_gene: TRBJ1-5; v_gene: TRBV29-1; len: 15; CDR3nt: TGCAGCGTTGCCGAGGTTTCGGCCCGGGATCAGCCCCAGCATTTT; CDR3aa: CSVAEVSARDQPQHF
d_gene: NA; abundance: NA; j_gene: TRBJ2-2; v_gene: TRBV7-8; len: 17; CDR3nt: TGTGCCAGCAGCTTAGCGAAGGGCAGGGCTCTGGAAGGGGAGCTGTTTTTT; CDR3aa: CASSLAKGRALEGELFF
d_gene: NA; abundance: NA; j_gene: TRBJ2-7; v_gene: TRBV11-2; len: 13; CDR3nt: TGTGCCAGCAGCCCTCGCGATAGCCACGAGCAGTACTTC; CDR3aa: CASSPRDSHEQYF
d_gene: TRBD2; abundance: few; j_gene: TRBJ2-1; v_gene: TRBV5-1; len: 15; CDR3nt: TGCGCCAGCAGCCCTAGCGGAAGCTCCTACAATGAGCAGTTCTTC; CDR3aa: CASSPSGSSYNEQFF
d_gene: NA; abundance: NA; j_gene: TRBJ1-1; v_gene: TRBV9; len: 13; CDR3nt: TGTGCCAGCAGCTTCGGGGGGAGCACTGAAGCTTTCTTT; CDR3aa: CASSFGGSTEAFF
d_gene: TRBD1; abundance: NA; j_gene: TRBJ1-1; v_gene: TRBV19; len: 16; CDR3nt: TGTGCCAGTAGCCGTCGACAGGGCCCTATGAACACTGAAGCTTTCTTT; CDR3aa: CASSRRQGPMNTEAFF
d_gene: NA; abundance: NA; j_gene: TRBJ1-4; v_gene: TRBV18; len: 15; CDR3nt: TGTGCCAGCTCACCAATCCAGACTCCTAATGAAAAACTGTTTTTT; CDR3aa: CASSPIQTPNEKLFF
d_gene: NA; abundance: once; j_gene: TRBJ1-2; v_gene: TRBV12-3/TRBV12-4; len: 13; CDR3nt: TGTGCCAGCAGTTTACCTGGGTCCGGGGGCTACACCTTC; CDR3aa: CASSLPGSGGYTF
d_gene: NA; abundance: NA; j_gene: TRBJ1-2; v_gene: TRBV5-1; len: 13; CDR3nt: TGCGCCAGCAGCTTGCTGGGGGCGAGTGGCTACACCTTC; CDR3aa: CASSLLGASGYTF
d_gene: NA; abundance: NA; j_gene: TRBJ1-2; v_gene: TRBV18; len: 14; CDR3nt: TGTGCCAGCTCACCGGCAGGGGAGACCTATGGCTACACCTTC; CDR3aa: CASSPAGETYGYTF
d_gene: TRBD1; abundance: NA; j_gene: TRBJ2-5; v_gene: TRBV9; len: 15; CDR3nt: TGTGCCAGCAGCACCCCGGGACAGGGTAGAGAGACCCAGTACTTC; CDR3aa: CASSTPGQGRETQYF
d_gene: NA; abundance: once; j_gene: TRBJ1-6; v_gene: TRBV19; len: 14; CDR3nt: TGTGCCAGTAGTCCACAACAGGGCCGCCCACCCCTCCACTTT; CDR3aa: CASSPQQGRPPLHF
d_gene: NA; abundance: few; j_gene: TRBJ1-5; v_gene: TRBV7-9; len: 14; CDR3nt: TGTGCCAGCAGCTTAGGCGGGTTCAATCAGCCCCAGCATTTT; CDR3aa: CASSLGGFNQPQHF
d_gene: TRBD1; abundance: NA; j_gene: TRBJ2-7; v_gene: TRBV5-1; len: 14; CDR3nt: TGCGCCAGCAGGGAGCCGACAGGGGGTTACGAGCAGTACTTC; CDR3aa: CASREPTGGYEQYF
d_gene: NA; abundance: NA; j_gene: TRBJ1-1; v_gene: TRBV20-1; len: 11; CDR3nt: TGCAGTGCCAGGAATCAGGGTGAAGCTTTCTTT; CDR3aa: CSARNQGEAFF
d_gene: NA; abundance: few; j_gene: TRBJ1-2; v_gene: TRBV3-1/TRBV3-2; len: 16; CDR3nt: TGTGCCAGCAGCCAAGTCGCTCGGGGGGCACAGGGCGGCTACACCTTC; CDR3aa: CASSQVARGAQGGYTF
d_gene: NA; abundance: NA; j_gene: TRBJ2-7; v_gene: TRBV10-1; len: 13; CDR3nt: TGCGCCAGCAGTGGGGACAACCGCTACGAGCAGTACTTC; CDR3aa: CASSGDNRYEQYF
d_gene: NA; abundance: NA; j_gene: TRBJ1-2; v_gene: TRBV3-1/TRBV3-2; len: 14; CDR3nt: TGTGCCAGCAGCCAGTTCCCAGGGGAGGGTGGCTACACCTTC; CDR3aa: CASSQFPGEGGYTF
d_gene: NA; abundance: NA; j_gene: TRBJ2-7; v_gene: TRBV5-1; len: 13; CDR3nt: TGCGCCAGCAGCTTGCCAGGGACCTACGAGCAGTACTTC; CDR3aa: CASSLPGTYEQYF
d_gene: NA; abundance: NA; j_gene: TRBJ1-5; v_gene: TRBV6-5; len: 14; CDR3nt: TGTGCCAGCTCCAAAGACAGTGCTCGTCGGCCCCAGCATTTT; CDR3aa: CASSKDSARRPQHF
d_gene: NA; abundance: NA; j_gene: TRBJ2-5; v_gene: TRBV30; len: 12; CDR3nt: TGTGCCTGGAGTCTAGGTCAAGAGACCCAGTACTTC; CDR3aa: CAWSLGQETQYF
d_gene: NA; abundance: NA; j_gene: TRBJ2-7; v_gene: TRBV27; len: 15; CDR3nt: TGTGCCAGCAGTTCGAGCCTCGGTAGAAGGAGCGAGCAGTACTTC; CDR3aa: CASSSSLGRRSEQYF
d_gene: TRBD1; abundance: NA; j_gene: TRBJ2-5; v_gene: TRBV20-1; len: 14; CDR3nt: TGCAGTGCTAGTAAGGCAGGGGGCGGGGAGACCCAGTACTTC; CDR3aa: CSASKAGGGETQYF